Listed below are T cell receptor beta chains from one sample, sequenced in a study of cytomegalovirus exposure and HLA in healthy donors. The repertoire was sequenced with immunoSEQ multiplex PCR; TCRdb's copy has only in-frame clones and lacks some. The repertoire holds around 90,000 clones, with about nine tenths as singletons. The sample taken for sequencing was PBMCs. These receptors all stem from a young man in good health and CMV-seropositive. Each CDR3 is given with its conserved first and last residue. Clone size is stated in some rows and not others, as once, few, many or a class when expanded.

>once|TRBV7-6
CASSLVPGQGNIQYF
>.|TRBV25-1
CASSDPDFGTEPHQPQHF
>.|TRBV4-1
CASSQGPHLIGTGGAEAEAFF
>.|TRBV9
CASSPRGSVGLAGGLNTGELFF
>.|TRBV7-9
CASSFTGGYGYTF
>.|TRBV7-9
CASNQLSQGAREKLFF
>.|TRBV4-1
CASSQDGAGGGADTQYF
>.|TRBV7-9
CASSPSGLGGYEQYF
>.|TRBV18
CASSPPTGGRETQYF
>.|TRBV28
CASAGPRGKETQYF
>few|TRBV6-6
CASSDPGRLREKLFF
>.|TRBV19
CASSPTVNTEAFF
>.|TRBV4-2
CASSRPGGPSYEQYF
>once|TRBV5-6
CASSLINTDTQHF
>once|TRBV7-9
CASSSYREGWAGELFF
>.|TRBV30
CAWSVTGIYTEAFF
>.|TRBV9
CASSIRDTDTQYF